The T cell receptor (beta chain) under discussion was sequenced for a study of blood T cell repertoires in COVID-19. Deletions cut 10 bases from V and 7 bases from J, with 11 bases between. Germline assignment: CDR1 ENHRY and CDR2 SYGVKD. The CDR3 spans 11 residues. The method was immunoSEQ multiplex PCR; TCRdb's version includes in-frame clones alone and lacks a portion of them. In the table there are about 180,000 clones, 86% of which are singletons. Enrolled through a virtual design, the participants were between roughly 18 and 95 years of age and came from approximately 25 US areas. Which cohort a participant joined came from the clinical history participants gave.

Sequenced sample: PBMCs or T cells enriched from blood (not recorded which). J is TRBJ1-5 and V is TRBV10-3; D is unresolved. This TCR came from a woman under 40 who had recovered from COVID-19. The CDR3: CATGSPQPQHF. The CDR3 DNA reads as TGTGCCACCGGGTCTCCGCAGCCCCAGCATTTT.